This T cell receptor beta chain was retrieved from a study of CD8 T cells in Susac syndrome. Study-wide background: When blood was collected, patients with Susac syndrome were therapy-naive, were taking corticosteroids, or were receiving intravenous immunoglobulin alone. The study, taken as a whole, reports: The TCR sequencing and HLA analysis in the study involved a relatively small number of individuals, as the study acknowledged.

The diagnostic criteria for definite or probable disease, as recently defined, were met by the patients with Susac syndrome. Reverse transcription of 0.5 to 1 ug RNA was performed with random hexamers. Multiplex immunoSEQ PCR targeted 54 Vbeta and 13 Jbeta TCR beta segments. MiXCR, run by TCRdb on the immunoSEQ multiplex PCR reads, gives a single entry per CDR3 protein. The sample has fewer than 85,000 distinct CDR3 sequences, approximately 93% seen once. This clonotype was recorded only once. Its antigen is still unknown. V dropped 5 bases and J dropped 4; count of bases not matched to a gene: 11. The CDR3 sequence is 18 residues long. Germline V gene lookup returns CDR1 SGHTA and CDR2 FQGTGA.

Material for sequencing was CD8+ T cells from PBMCs. This TCR derives from a human donor with Susac syndrome. The chain uses TRBV7-3 and TRBJ2-6, with TRBD1 matching 10 bases. CDR3 sequence (DNA): TGTGCCAGCAGCACACGTCCCGGGACAGGGGTCGGGGCCAACGTCCTGACTTTC. This translates into CASSTRPGTGVGANVLTF.